The next 15 T cell receptor beta chains were all read from a single sample in a study of T-cell memory formation after mild COVID-19. TCRdb used MiXCR to reprocess the 5' RACE reads, holding one entry per CDR3 protein. Counted here are roughly 190,000 distinct CDR3 sequences, roughly 18% occurring once; the ten biggest clones make up roughly 2.6%. The source material was PBMCs or a T cell subset sorted from them (not recorded which). The receptor set was obtained from an adult woman who had mild COVID-19 (a few samples of this study predate the infection). Cell type and time point are not known.

Many counts were recorded for this clonotype. The genes are TRBV2 and TRBJ2-3; D unresolved. Germline V gene sequence: CDR1 SNHLY, CDR2 FYNNEI. Trimming removed 7 bases from V and 0 bases from J, with 8 bases in between. The CDR3 spans 13 residues. The CDR3 region has the DNA TGTGCCAGCATGGTTACTAGCACAGATACGCAGTATTTT. Translating it yields CASMVTSTDTQYF.

The CDR3 here is CASSFRLAGDADTQYF. CDR3 bases: TGTGCCAGCAGCTTCCGACTAGCGGGAGACGCAGATACGCAGTATTTT. The genes are TRBV7-9 and TRBJ2-3; 12 bases fit TRBD2. CDR1 is SEHNR, CDR2 FQNEAQ, per germline (reference sequence). This CDR3 spans 16 amino acids. The J segment lost 4 bases and the V segment lost 3 bases, leaving 5 bases of the junction unmatched.

V gene TRBV3-1 combines with J gene TRBJ2-2; TRBD2 might be the D (6 bases). The ends were cut back, 5 bases at V and 4 bases at J, with 14 bases in the middle. The germline V gene encodes CDR1 LGHDT and CDR2 YNNKEL (reference sequence). The CDR3 length is 15 residues. CDR3: CASSNTGTSTGELFF. As DNA, the CDR3 is TGTGCCAGCAGCAATACCGGGACTTCCACCGGGGAGCTGTTTTTT.

This clonotype was seen at least ten times. V and J are TRBV24-1 and TRBJ2-5, with a weak D call TRBD2 (7 bases). The V gene's germline CDR1 is KGHDR and CDR2 SFDVKD. There are 16 residues in the CDR3. Trimming took off 9 bases at V and 3 bases at J, with 22 bases between the two ends. The CDR3 sequence is CATAWGGQGSKETQYF. The CDR3 DNA follows: TGTGCCACCGCCTGGGGGGGCCAGGGGTCCAAAGAGACCCAGTACTTC.

The CDR3: CASSPVGTRGYEQYF. CDR3 in DNA: TGTGCCAGCTCACCGGTTGGGACCAGGGGGTACGAGCAGTACTTC. The V call is TRBV18, the J call TRBJ2-7, with 7 positions matching TRBD1. The CDR3 loop spans 15 amino acids. V shed 3 bases, J shed 4 bases, and the junction held 9 bases outside the gene matches. Germline V CDR1 and CDR2: KGHSH, LQKENI.

This clonotype was counted between two and nine times. The gene calls are TRBV4-1 and TRBJ1-1, with no clear D. The CDR3 sequence is 15 residues long. Germline CDR1 and CDR2: MGHRA and YSYEKL. V lost 1 base to trimming and J lost 4 bases, with 13 bases between them. The CDR3 region is CASSQVIPFGTEAFF. CDR3 DNA sequence: TGCGCCAGCAGCCAAGTGATCCCCTTCGGCACTGAAGCTTTCTTT.

This rearrangement joins TRBV4-1 to TRBJ2-7, with D possibly TRBD2 on 5 matching bases. Germline lookup yields CDR1 MGHRA and CDR2 YSYEKL. The V gene lost 2 bases and the J gene lost 1 base, with 18 bases spanning the gap. This CDR3 is 17 amino acids long. The CDR3 loop is CASSQSTLTMSSYEQYF. The CDR3 coding sequence is TGCGCCAGCAGCCAATCTACCCTGACTATGAGTTCCTACGAGCAGTACTTC.

V gene TRBV6-5 combines with J gene TRBJ2-7; a weak D match, TRBD2 (6 bases). The germline V gene encodes CDR1 MNHEY and CDR2 SVGAGI. Trimming took off 6 bases at V and 1 base at J, with 19 bases between the two ends. The CDR3 runs to 16 residues. This CDR3 reads CASSQIGTGGSYEQYF. CDR3 DNA: TGTGCCAGCAGCCAGATCGGGACTGGGGGGTCCTACGAGCAGTACTTC.

This clonotype was counted only a few times. DNA for the CDR3: TGTGCCAGCAGTTACCCCGGGGCGGGAGGACCGAATGAGCAGTTCTTC. Amino acids: CASSYPGAGGPNEQFF. The rearrangement uses TRBV28 and TRBJ2-1; 8 nucleotides align to TRBD2. Germline V gene data show CDR1 as MDHEN and CDR2 as SYDVKM. The CDR3 has 16 residues. Trimming removed 4 bases from V and 7 bases from J; junction bases left unmatched: 12.

This clonotype has just a few counts. V and J are TRBV11-2 and TRBJ1-6; D is perhaps TRBD1 (5 bases). Trimming removed 4 bases from V and 7 bases from J, with 17 bases in between. The CDR3 consists of 16 residues. Germline CDR1 SGHAT, CDR2 FQNNGV. The CDR3 protein is CASSSLYQGRNSPLHF. The CDR3 DNA sequence: TGTGCCAGCAGCTCACTCTACCAGGGTCGGAATTCACCCCTCCACTTT.

This clonotype was counted ten times or more. The chain recombines TRBV20-1 with TRBJ2-1, with D tentatively TRBD2 (5 bases). The CDR3 length is 12 residues. The V end lost 6 bases, the J end lost 6 bases, and 12 bases lay between the germline ends. In germline, CDR1 is DFQATT, CDR2 SNEGSKA (reference sequence). CDR3 loop: CSARTSRNEQFF. The CDR3 coding sequence is TGCAGTGCAAGAACTAGTCGCAATGAGCAGTTCTTC.

This clonotype was seen a handful of times. The rearrangement uses TRBV5-1 and TRBJ2-7; D is undetermined. Trimming took 0 bases from V and 3 from J, leaving 13 bases between them. The CDR3 has 15 amino acids. CDR1 is SGHRS and CDR2 is YFSETQ in the germline V gene. CDR3 protein: CASSLASVRGYEQYF. In DNA form, the CDR3 reads TGCGCCAGCAGCTTGGCCAGCGTTCGTGGCTACGAGCAGTACTTC.

This clonotype has a handful of counts. The rearrangement links TRBV9 to TRBJ2-3, with a tentative D call TRBD2 (7 bases). The V end lost 2 bases, the J end lost 6 bases, and 16 bases lay between the germline ends. The CDR3 sequence is 15 residues long. Germline assignment: CDR1 SGDLS and CDR2 YYNGEE. The DNA of the CDR3 is TGTGCCAGCAGCGTCGGCGGGGGCCCCCTGGATACGCAGTATTTT. Protein: CASSVGGGPLDTQYF.

V usage is TRBV5-4 and J usage is TRBJ2-7; D gene unclear. Trimming removed 4 bases at V and 7 bases at J, with 15 bases between. Germline V lookup: CDR1 SGHNT, CDR2 YYREEE (reference sequence). The CDR3 extends over 13 amino acids. The CDR3 bases are TGTGCCAGCAGCCCGGACCGCGTGCAAGAGCAGTACTTC. Translation gives CASSPDRVQEQYF.

This clonotype has a count of ten or more. The chain recombines TRBV18 with TRBJ1-4; no reliable D call. CDR3 length: 14 residues. Per the germline V gene, CDR1 is KGHSH and CDR2 is LQKENI. V lost 3 bases, J lost 7 bases, and 12 bases lay in between. The CDR3 sequence: CASSPASWGEKLFF. For the CDR3, the DNA is TGTGCCAGCTCACCGGCTTCCTGGGGTGAAAAACTGTTTTTT.